Below are 11 T cell receptor beta chains sequenced from a single sample in a study of control samples from healthy donors and cancer patients. Only in-frame clones appear in the TCRdb table, and some are missing; sequencing was by immunoSEQ multiplex PCR. This table has roughly 88,000 clones, 90% to 95% appearing once. The sample was blood. The receptors derive from a woman aged 25 to 45 in good health.

This clone has only a few counts. The chain has TRBV7-3 and TRBJ1-2; tentative D call: TRBD1 (6 bases). V was shortened by 5 bases and J by 7 bases, with 17 bases between the two germline ends. Looked up from germline, CDR1 is SGHTA and CDR2 is FQGTGA. This CDR3 is built from 14 residues. In nucleotides, the CDR3 is TGTGCCAGCAGCGCCAGCCAGGGGACGGGTGGCTACACCTTC. Translation gives CASSASQGTGGYTF.

This clone was detected only once. The chain couples TRBV7-9 to TRBJ1-5; possibly TRBD1 for D (5 bases). Between the trimmed V and J ends, which lost 1 base and 5 bases, there was a span of 9 bases. CDR1 SEHNR and CDR2 FQNEAQ come from the germline V gene (reference sequence). The CDR3 runs to 14 residues. CDR3 sequence (DNA): TGTGCCAGCAGCTTAGACCAGGGTGATCAGCCCCAGCATTTT. Translated: CASSLDQGDQPQHF.

V and J are TRBV10-2 and TRBJ1-6, with D possibly matching TRBD1 (5 bases). The V and J ends lost 3 bases and 8 bases respectively, with 17 bases between them. CDR3 length: 16 residues. The germline CDR1 and CDR2 sequences are WSHSY and SAAADI. DNA for the CDR3: TGCGCCAGCAGTGAAAGGAGGGGAGCTGCTTATTCACCCCTCCACTTT. This codes for CASSERRGAAYSPLHF.

The genes are TRBV27 and TRBJ1-6; no firm D call. The CDR3 has 17 residues. The V gene lost 7 bases and the J gene lost 4 bases, with 20 bases spanning the gap. Germline CDR1 and CDR2: MNHEY and SMNVEV (reference sequence). For the CDR3, the DNA is TGTGCCAGCAAGGGTGATTCCCAAGTATATTATAATTCACCCCTCCACTTT. Amino acids: CASKGDSQVYYNSPLHF.

This clone appeared once. J is TRBJ2-1 and V is TRBV28; 7 bases map to TRBD2. The V and J ends lost 6 bases and 4 bases, in that order; junction bases with no gene match: 6. Germline lookup yields CDR1 MDHEN and CDR2 SYDVKM. This CDR3 comprises 14 residues. The CDR3 DNA follows: TGTGCCAGCAGGGTCGGCGGGAGATACAATGAGCAGTTCTTC. Its translation: CASRVGGRYNEQFF.

The genes are TRBV7-9 and TRBJ1-3; 9 nucleotides agree with TRBD1. Trimming removed 3 bases from V and 4 bases from J; junction bases left unmatched: 4. This CDR3 region has 15 residues. The V gene's germline CDR1 is SEHNR and CDR2 FQNEAQ (reference sequence). As DNA, the CDR3 is TGTGCCAGCAGCTTCAGGACAGGGGAGGGAAACACCATATATTTT. Its protein is CASSFRTGEGNTIYF.

J is TRBJ1-1 and V is TRBV3-1 (or the pseudogene TRBV3-2); TRBD1 agrees at 7 bases. Germline V gene data show CDR1 as LGHDT and CDR2 as YNNKEL (reference sequence). This CDR3 is built from 13 residues. The V gene end was trimmed by 4 bases and the J gene end by 8 bases; junction bases not matched to a gene: 7. The CDR3 DNA sequence: TGTGCCAGCAGCCCCGACAGGGTGGTGGAAGCTTTCTTT. Translated: CASSPDRVVEAFF.

V gene TRBV6-1 combines with J gene TRBJ1-2; no firm D call. CDR3 length: 16 residues. The germline V and J ends were trimmed by 0 bases and 3 bases, with 14 bases remaining between them. Germline values: CDR1 MNHNS, CDR2 SASEGT. The CDR3 loop is CASSEAGRPRDYGYTF. CDR3 bases: TGTGCCAGCAGTGAAGCGGGCAGGCCGCGCGACTATGGCTACACCTTC.

This clone was seen just once. The chain is built from TRBV19 and TRBJ1-2; D call uncertain. The V gene's germline CDR1 is LNHDA and CDR2 SQIVND (reference sequence). With 10 bases removed from V and 6 bases from J, the gap between germline ends came to 9 bases. The CDR3 runs 10 residues. CDR3 DNA: TGTGCCATCCTGAAAGATGGCTACACCTTC. This translates into CAILKDGYTF.

The chain links TRBV14 to TRBJ2-1; 7 nucleotides line up with TRBD1. Germline CDR1 SGHDN, CDR2 FVKESK. The CDR3 covers 13 residues. Unmatched junction bases numbered 8, after V lost 1 base and J lost 14 bases. CDR3 protein: CASSQVGDRAKFF. CDR3 coding DNA: TGTGCCAGCAGCCAAGTCGGTGACAGGGCAAAGTTCTTC.

This clone has a single count. The chain links TRBV9 to TRBJ1-1; D may be TRBD1 (6 bases). The germline CDR1 and CDR2 sequences are SGDLS and YYNGEE. Trimming left V 2 bases short and J 5 bases short, with 16 bases between. This CDR3 contains 15 residues. The CDR3 protein is CASSVVGTKGTEAFF. In nucleotides, the CDR3 is TGTGCCAGCAGCGTCGTTGGGACAAAGGGGACTGAAGCTTTCTTT.